This TCR beta chain was identified during a study of blood T cells in healthy people across ages. PBMCs numbering at least 6 million were isolated per sample. Each sample yielded at least 6 micrograms of PBMC total RNA. Germline CDR1 is LNHNV and CDR2 is YYDKDF (reference sequence). The V gene lost 5 bases and the J gene lost 10 bases, with 14 bases spanning the gap. The CDR3 consists of 13 residues. Next came a second PCR, run for roughly 6 to 11 cycles, which used a sample-barcoded 5' primer along with a J-beta primer mix. Every cDNA molecule carried a tag from a template-switch adaptor bearing 12 random nucleotides. One entry per CDR3 protein results from TCRdb running MiXCR on the 5' RACE reads. The data hold 1.5 million to 2 million distinct CDR3 sequences, with 25% to 30% observed a single time.

The clonotype was recovered from a woman aged 30 to 39 in good health. The chain links TRBV15 to TRBJ1-4; perhaps TRBD1 as D (5 bases). The sequenced sample consisted of blood. DNA for the CDR3: TGTGCCACCAGCTCCCGGGACCCAGTAAAACTGTTTTTT. This encodes CATSSRDPVKLFF.